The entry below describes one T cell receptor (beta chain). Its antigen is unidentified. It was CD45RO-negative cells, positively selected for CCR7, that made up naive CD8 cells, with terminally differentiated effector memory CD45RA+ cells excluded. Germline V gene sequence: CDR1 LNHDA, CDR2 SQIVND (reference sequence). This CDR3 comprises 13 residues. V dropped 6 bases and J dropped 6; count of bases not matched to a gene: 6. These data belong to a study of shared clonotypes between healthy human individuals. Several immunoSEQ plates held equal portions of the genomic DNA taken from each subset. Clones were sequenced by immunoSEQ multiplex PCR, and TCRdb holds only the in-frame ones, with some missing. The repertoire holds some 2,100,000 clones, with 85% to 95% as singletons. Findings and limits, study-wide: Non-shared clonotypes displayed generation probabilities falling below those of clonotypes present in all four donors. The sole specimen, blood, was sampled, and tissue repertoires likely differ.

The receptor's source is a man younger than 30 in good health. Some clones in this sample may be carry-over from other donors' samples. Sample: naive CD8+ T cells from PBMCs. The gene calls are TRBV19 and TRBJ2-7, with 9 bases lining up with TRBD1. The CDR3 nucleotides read TGTGCCAGTAGAAGGGACAGGGTCTCCGAGCAGTACTTC. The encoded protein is CASRRDRVSEQYF.